This T cell receptor beta chain originates from a study of blood T cell repertoires in COVID-19. About the research overall: Material from acute and convalescent COVID-19 was sourced from the United States, Italy and Spain.

The CDR3 runs to 14 residues. CDR1 is LNHDA, CDR2 SQIVND, per germline (reference sequence). V was clipped by 3 bases and J by 4 bases, with 13 bases between them. Profiling relied on immunoSEQ multiplex PCR, and the TCRdb table lists in-frame clones only, not all of them. This sample carries about 120,000 clones, approximately 71% of them seen once, and the ten largest clones take roughly 2%. The chain carries TRBV19 and TRBJ2-7; perhaps TRBD1 as D (5 bases). The receptor's source is a woman aged 70-85 years with acute or convalescent COVID-19. The material sequenced was peripheral blood. The CDR3 bases are TGTGCCAGTAGTATGGACACGGAGTCTTACGAGCAGTACTTC. The encoded protein is CASSMDTESYEQYF.